Detailed here is one TCR beta chain. Other DNA variants within this sample encode the same CDR3. This sample stems from a study of blood T cell repertoires in COVID-19. This table comes from immunoSEQ multiplex PCR, and its TCRdb copy is limited to in-frame clones, with some not included. The sample consists of around 200,000 clones, about nine tenths of them appearing once. Trimming stripped 3 bases from V and 1 base from J, with 9 bases between. Germline V CDR1 and CDR2: LNHDA, SQIVND (reference sequence). This CDR3 comprises 14 residues. Clinical history as reported by participants underpinned cohort assignment.

Specimen: PBMCs or T cells enriched from blood (not recorded which). The receptor was isolated from a woman aged 45-65 years in a cohort exposed to, infected with or recovered from COVID-19 (not recorded which). This chain joins TRBV19 and TRBJ1-1, with D maybe TRBD1 (5 bases). DNA of the CDR3: TGTGCCAGTAGTATCCGGCAGGGGAACACTGAAGCTTTCTTT. It codes for CASSIRQGNTEAFF.